The present T cell receptor beta chain was sequenced within a study of blood T cell repertoires in COVID-19. About the study: Samples came from the United States, Italy and Spain, spanning acute and convalescent COVID-19. T cells, B-cell-depleted T cells, or PBMCs provided the cDNA or gDNA that served as material.

Original methodology: Using reference gene primer amplification, nucleated cell counts were estimated. The data were produced by immunoSEQ multiplex PCR, yet TCRdb's version contains in-frame clones alone and is incomplete. D and trimming were read from the DNA, whereas the V and J calls and clone size are those reported in that table. This sample has about 41,000 clones, with around 88% found just once. This sequence originates from a woman aged 80 or over with active or convalescent COVID-19. Sequencing was done on a sample of peripheral blood.

The CDR3 DNA reads TGTGCCAGCAGCTCCCGACGAGCGGGGAGCTCCTACGAGCAGTACTTC. Translation: CASSSRRAGSSYEQYF. The chain recombines TRBV7-2 with TRBJ2-7; 7 nucleotides match TRBD2. CDR1 and CDR2 (germline): SGHTA, FQGNSA. The CDR3 has 16 amino acids. After removal of 4 bases from V and 0 bases from J, the junction contained 9 bases not matched to a gene.